This TCR beta chain was observed in a study of shared clonotypes between healthy human individuals. Profiling relied on immunoSEQ multiplex PCR, and the TCRdb table lists in-frame clones only, not all of them. The sample contains more than 2,000,000 clones, about 92% of which appear only once. The CDR3 loop spans 12 amino acids. The germline CDR1 and CDR2 sequences are SGHKS and YYEKEE (reference sequence). The V gene lost 3 bases and the J gene lost 5 bases, with 8 bases spanning the gap. The TCR sequence derives from a man between 18 and 35 years old in good health. This chain uses TRBV5-5 with TRBJ2-5, with no clear D. The sequenced sample consisted of naive CD4+ T cells sorted from blood. Subset noted: CD45RA+ positively selected. CDR3 DNA sequence: TGTGCCAGCAGCTCGGCGGACGAGACCCAGTACTTC. It translates to CASSSADETQYF. The variable domain in full, completed from reference TRBV5-5 and TRBJ2-5, reads DAGVTQSPTHLIKTRGQQVTLRCSPISGHKSVSWYQQVLGQGPQFIFQYYEKEERGRGNFPDRFSARQFPNYSSELNVNALLLGDSALYLCASSSADETQYFGPGTRLLVL.